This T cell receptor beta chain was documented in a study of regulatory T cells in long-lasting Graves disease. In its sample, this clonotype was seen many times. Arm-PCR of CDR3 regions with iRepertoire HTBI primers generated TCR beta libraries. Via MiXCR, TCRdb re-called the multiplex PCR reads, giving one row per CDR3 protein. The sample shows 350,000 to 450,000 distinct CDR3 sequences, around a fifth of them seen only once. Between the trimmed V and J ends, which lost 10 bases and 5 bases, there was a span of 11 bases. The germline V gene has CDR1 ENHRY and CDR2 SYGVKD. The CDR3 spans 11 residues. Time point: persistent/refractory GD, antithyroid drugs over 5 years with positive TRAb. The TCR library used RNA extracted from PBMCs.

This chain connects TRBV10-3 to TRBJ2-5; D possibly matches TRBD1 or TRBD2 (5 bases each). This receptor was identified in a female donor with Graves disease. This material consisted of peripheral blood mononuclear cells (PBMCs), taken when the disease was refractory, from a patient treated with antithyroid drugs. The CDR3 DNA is TGTGCCACCGGGGCCGTGGAGACCCAGTACTTC. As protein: CATGAVETQYF.